One and the same sample provided the 23 T cell receptor beta chains below, sequenced in a study of CD8 T cells in cerebrospinal fluid in Alzheimer's disease. With the 10x single-cell sequencing reads reprocessed, TCRdb shows one record per CDR3 protein and no DNA. The record lists over a thousand distinct CDR3 sequences, of which the ten most abundant hold around 8%. Sequencing was carried out using cerebrospinal fluid. These receptor sequences come from a human donor in good health.

This clonotype is deemed large by its frequency. V and J are TRBV5-1 and TRBJ2-7; TCRdb outputs TRBD1, but without DNA this stays unchecked. The germline V gene has CDR1 SGHRS and CDR2 YFSETQ. This CDR3 contains 17 residues. This chain's CDR3 is CASSLEIPGTAGFEQYF.

This clonotype counts as large by frequency. The J gene is TRBJ2-5, the V gene TRBV6-6. Germline V gene data show CDR1 as MNHNY and CDR2 as SVGAGI (reference sequence). This CDR3 spans 15 amino acids. CDR3 loop: CASSYSMLGQETQYF.

This chain uses TRBV2 with TRBJ1-2; TCRdb's assignment of TRBD1 cannot be checked, as there is no DNA. The CDR3 contains 14 residues. In germline, CDR1 is SNHLY, CDR2 FYNNEI. The CDR3: CASSEAAGSSGYTF.

This clonotype counts as medium-sized by frequency. CDR3 in amino acids: CASLHGETQYF. J is TRBJ2-5 and V is TRBV27. This CDR3 comprises 11 residues. From germline, CDR1 is MNHEY and CDR2 SMNVEV (reference sequence).

Frequency places this clonotype as medium-sized. The CDR3 spells CSAPLQGARSTEAFF. The chain employs TRBV20-1 and TRBJ1-1; TCRdb selects TRBD1, and the lack of DNA leaves this call unchecked. This CDR3 has 15 residues. From germline, CDR1 is DFQATT and CDR2 SNEGSKA (reference sequence).

This clonotype is deemed medium-sized by its frequency. The chain combines TRBV20-1 with TRBJ1-5; TCRdb calls TRBD1, which cannot be checked without DNA. Germline values: CDR1 DFQATT, CDR2 SNEGSKA (reference sequence). The CDR3 consists of 16 residues. The CDR3 sequence: CSASNNNRGKNQPQHF.

This clonotype is called medium-sized based on its frequency. The gene calls are TRBV19 and TRBJ1-5. This CDR3 spans 16 amino acids. CDR1 and CDR2 from the germline V gene are LNHDA and SQIVND (reference sequence). CDR3 residues: CASSPMKGDGNQPQHF.

According to its frequency, this clonotype is medium-sized. The rearrangement links TRBV3-1 to TRBJ2-3; TCRdb designates TRBD1, a call that cannot be tested without DNA. CDR3 size: 16 residues. The germline V gene has CDR1 LGHDT and CDR2 YNNKEL (reference sequence). This CDR3 is CASSQQGGLAADTQYF.

This clonotype is called large based on its frequency. The chain combines TRBV7-9 with TRBJ1-2. This CDR3 has 15 amino acids. Germline V gene sequence: CDR1 SEHNR, CDR2 FQNEAQ (reference sequence). CDR3 in amino acids: CASSSQSTANYGYTF.

This clonotype is labeled medium-sized (0.01 to 0.1%) based on frequency. This rearrangement joins TRBV2 to TRBJ2-7; TCRdb lists TRBD2, though no DNA is available to test this call. Germline values: CDR1 SNHLY, CDR2 FYNNEI. The CDR3 is made up of 15 amino acids. The CDR3 sequence is CASSRGEGWSYEQYF.

Considering frequency, this clonotype is large (0.1 to 1%). This chain connects TRBV24-1 to TRBJ2-2; TCRdb lists TRBD1, though no DNA is available to test this call. Germline V CDR1 and CDR2: KGHDR, SFDVKD. The CDR3 contains 14 residues. Here the CDR3 reads CATSDGTGYRELFF.

The CDR3 region is CASSYERQGEQFF. V gene TRBV6-5 combines with J gene TRBJ2-1; TCRdb lists TRBD1, though no DNA is available to test this call. This CDR3 is 13 amino acids long. The germline V gene encodes CDR1 MNHEY and CDR2 SVGAGI.

Considering frequency, this clonotype is medium-sized. V and J are TRBV2 and TRBJ1-3; the D call of TRBD1 rests on TCRdb alone, since no DNA is present to check it. Germline-derived CDR1 and CDR2 are SNHLY and FYNNEI. The CDR3 loop spans 15 amino acids. This CDR3 is CASKQDSTSGNTIYF.

Frequency places this clonotype as medium-sized. The rearrangement joins TRBV14 to TRBJ2-7; no DNA is available, so the TRBD1 call from TCRdb remains unchecked. CDR3 length: 13 amino acids. CDR1 is SGHDN, CDR2 FVKESK, per germline. CDR3 region: CASSQSPGGLQYF.

This clonotype counts as medium-sized by frequency. The genes are TRBV11-2 and TRBJ2-1. This CDR3 comprises 14 residues. CDR1 and CDR2 (germline): SGHAT, FQNNGV. CDR3 protein: CASSLVDGGFEQFF.

This clonotype counts as medium-sized by frequency. The genes are TRBV28 and TRBJ1-5; the TCRdb D gene call, TRBD1, has no DNA to confirm it. Germline CDR1 reads MDHEN; CDR2 reads SYDVKM. This CDR3 has 13 residues. The CDR3 spells CASSTGGEQPQHF.

According to its frequency, this clonotype is medium-sized (0.01 to 0.1%). The chain uses TRBV27 and TRBJ2-3; TCRdb's D call, TRBD2, is unchecked because there is no DNA. Germline loops: CDR1 MNHEY, CDR2 SMNVEV (reference sequence). The CDR3 is 14 amino acids. This chain's CDR3 is CASSLGLAGYPQYF.

Considering frequency, this clonotype is medium-sized. The rearrangement joins TRBV9 to TRBJ2-3; with no DNA, the TCRdb D assignment of TRBD2 cannot be verified. The CDR3 covers 15 residues. Germline V gives CDR1 SGDLS, CDR2 YYNGEE. The CDR3 region is CASSVMSGSTDTQYF.

This clonotype is identified as medium-sized from frequency. The V and J genes are TRBV24-1 and TRBJ1-5; as DNA is missing, the TRBD1 call by TCRdb cannot be tested. CDR1 and CDR2 from the germline V gene are KGHDR and SFDVKD. The CDR3 contains 17 residues. This chain's CDR3 is CATSDSRTGGLNQPQHF.

This clonotype ranks as large (0.1 to 1%) in terms of frequency. The chain uses TRBV18 and TRBJ2-2; TCRdb calls TRBD1, which cannot be checked without DNA. CDR1 is KGHSH and CDR2 is LQKENI in the germline V gene. This CDR3 spans 17 amino acids. The CDR3 loop is CASSPLGTGGTTGELFF.

This clonotype is classed as large by frequency. This chain links TRBV30 with TRBJ2-3; checking the TCRdb D call of TRBD2 is not possible without DNA. CDR3 length: 14 residues. Germline loops: CDR1 GTSNPN, CDR2 SVGIG (reference sequence). The CDR3: CASQRRGRTDTQYF.

This clonotype is labeled medium-sized based on frequency. CDR3: CATSRTGASNSLNQPQHF. This chain links TRBV15 with TRBJ1-5; as DNA is missing, the TRBD1 call by TCRdb cannot be tested. The germline V gene encodes CDR1 LNHNV and CDR2 YYDKDF (reference sequence). This CDR3 contains 18 residues. The variable domain in full, completed from reference TRBV15 and TRBJ1-5, reads DAMVIQNPRYQVTQFGKPVTLSCSQTLNHNVMYWYQQKSSQAPKLLFHYYDKDFNNEADTPDNFQSRRPNTSFCFLDIRSPGLGDTAMYLCATSRTGASNSLNQPQHFGDGTRLSIL.

This clonotype is deemed medium-sized by its frequency. The J gene is TRBJ2-5, the V gene TRBV24-1. The CDR3 is 13 amino acids. Germline assignment: CDR1 KGHDR and CDR2 SFDVKD. CDR3 sequence reads: CATSDGSQETQYF.